These T cell receptor beta chains were read from a single sample in a study of blood T cell repertoires in COVID-19. Sequencing used immunoSEQ multiplex PCR; TCRdb keeps in-frame clones, though not all of them. Found here are some 110,000 clones, 87% of them singletons; the top ten hold 15%. The specimen was peripheral blood. The receptor source for this set is a man aged 50 to 59 with acute or convalescent COVID-19. Both conserved end residues are part of each CDR3. Fields, in order: J gene, V gene, D gene, clone size, CDR3 protein, CDR3 DNA. A D gene is named only where the DNA matches it firmly. Expanded clones are given a class, and other clones once, few, many or no size at all.

TRBJ1-6 | TRBV25-1 | TRBD1 | once | CASSERGQGDSPLHF | TGTGCCAGCAGTGAACGCGGACAGGGTGATTCACCCCTCCACTTT
TRBJ1-3 | TRBV6-5 | - | - | CASPVDKVGNTIYF | TGTGCCAGCCCCGTGGACAAGGTCGGAAACACCATATATTTT
TRBJ2-5 | TRBV9 | - | - | CASSVGVQGTQYF | TGTGCCAGCAGCGTGGGCGTCCAAGGGACCCAGTACTTC
TRBJ2-3 | TRBV13 | TRBD2 | few | CASSSNSGRARDTQYF | TGTGCCAGCAGCTCCAATAGCGGGAGGGCCAGAGATACGCAGTATTTT
TRBJ1-6 | TRBV15 | - | - | CATSTDIYSPLHF | TGTGCCACCAGCACGGACATTTATTCACCCCTCCACTTT
TRBJ2-2 | TRBV5-1 | - | - | CASSGGLENTGELFF | TGCGCCAGCAGCGGGGGGTTAGAGAACACCGGGGAGCTGTTTTTT
TRBJ1-5 | TRBV19 | - | - | CASSRRDQPQHF | TGTGCCAGTTCCAGGAGGGATCAGCCCCAGCATTTT
TRBJ2-7 | TRBV3-1/TRBV3-2 | TRBD2 | - | CASRRGDYEQYF | TGTGCCAGCAGACGGGGGGACTACGAGCAGTACTTC
TRBJ2-2 | TRBV27 | - | - | CASSLLKDSANTGELFF | TGTGCCAGCAGTCTTTTAAAGGACAGTGCGAACACCGGGGAGCTGTTTTTT
TRBJ1-2 | TRBV5-1 | TRBD1 | - | CASSTGTGLNYGYTF | TGCGCCAGCAGCACAGGGACAGGCCTTAACTATGGCTACACCTTC
TRBJ1-1 | TRBV5-3 | - | - | CARSLLMEEAEAFF | TGTGCCAGAAGCTTGCTTATGGAAGAGGCTGAAGCTTTCTTT
TRBJ2-5 | TRBV6-6 | - | - | CASSYSRAAQYF | TGTGCCAGCAGTTACTCGAGAGCGGCCCAGTACTTC
TRBJ1-2 | TRBV30 | TRBD1 | - | CAWSSYPQGALGGYTF | TGTGCCTGGAGTTCCTACCCACAGGGGGCATTAGGGGGCTACACCTTC
TRBJ2-3 | TRBV5-1 | - | - | CASSPSFVSTDTQYF | TGCGCCAGCAGCCCCTCGTTTGTTAGCACAGATACGCAGTATTTT
TRBJ2-2 | TRBV4-1 | - | - | CASSQDPDTGELFF | TGCGCCAGCAGCCAAGATCCCGACACCGGGGAGCTGTTTTTT
TRBJ2-7 | TRBV11-2 | TRBD1 | - | CASSLGGVRGLSYEQYF | TGTGCCAGCAGCTTAGGAGGGGTCAGGGGGCTTTCCTACGAGCAGTACTTC
TRBJ2-3 | TRBV13 | - | - | CASSTGGTSTDTQYF | TGTGCCAGCAGCACAGGAGGGACTAGCACAGATACGCAGTATTTT
TRBJ1-5 | TRBV9 | - | - | CASSVAGSGQPQHF | TGTGCCAGCAGCGTAGCCGGGTCGGGTCAGCCCCAGCATTTT
TRBJ2-4 | TRBV5-5 | - | - | CASSLLQGNIQYF | TGTGCCAGCAGCTTGTTACAGGGAAACATTCAGTACTTC
TRBJ2-1 | TRBV30 | - | - | CAWTPGGRNEQFF | TGTGCCTGGACCCCTGGGGGGAGAAATGAGCAGTTCTTC